This passage covers 8 T cell receptor beta chains from one sample sequenced in a study of T cells in Graves' hyperthyroidism and ophthalmopathy. The CDR3 regions of TCR beta were amplified from RNA transcripts. The HTBI primer set drove a first-round RT-PCR of the TCR CDR3. TCRdb called the multiplex PCR reads again in MiXCR, with one record for every CDR3 protein. This table has hundreds of thousands of distinct CDR3 sequences, over 35% appearing once. Sequences were obtained from blood. All receptors derive from a man aged 18 to 35 with Graves' hyperthyroidism.

There are many counts of this clonotype. The gene calls are TRBV5-1 and TRBJ1-6; 8 nucleotides line up with TRBD1. J was trimmed by 11 bases and V by 3 bases; bases with no gene match: 7. This CDR3 contains 14 residues. Germline V CDR1 and CDR2: SGHRS, YFSETQ. Here the CDR3 reads CASSSGQGFPPLHF. DNA of the CDR3: TGCGCCAGCAGCTCCGGACAGGGTTTTCCACCCCTCCACTTT. Combining the CDR3 with reference TRBV5-1 and TRBJ1-6 gives the whole variable domain KAGVTQTPRYLIKTRGQQVTLSCSPISGHRSVSWYQQTPGQGLQFLFEYFSETQRNKGNFPGRFSGRQFSNSRSEMNVSTLELGDSALYLCASSSGQGFPPLHFGNGTRLTVT.

The rearrangement uses TRBV9 and TRBJ1-4, with 8 bases lining up with TRBD1. The CDR3 extends over 14 amino acids. From germline, CDR1 is SGDLS and CDR2 YYNGEE. The J segment lost 10 bases and the V segment lost 5 bases, leaving 10 bases of the junction unmatched. CDR3 DNA: TGTGCCAGCAGTGAACCCGTGGACAGGGCAAAACTGTTTTTT. Translation: CASSEPVDRAKLFF.

This clonotype was seen repeatedly, ten times or more. This chain joins TRBV20-1 and TRBJ1-2; TRBD1 matches at 8 bases. The germline gives CDR1 DFQATT, CDR2 SNEGSKA (reference sequence). This CDR3 contains 15 residues. After removal of 3 bases from V and 5 bases from J, the junction contained 11 bases not matched to a gene. Here the CDR3 DNA reads TGCAGTGCTAGTCCCAACAGGGGGTTCGAATATGGCTACACCTTC. Translating gives CSASPNRGFEYGYTF.

The chain employs TRBV7-2 and TRBJ2-3; 8 nucleotides align to TRBD2. V dropped 0 bases and J dropped 4; count of bases not matched to a gene: 6. CDR1 SGHTA and CDR2 FQGNSA come from the germline V gene. CDR3 length equals 16 residues. The CDR3 DNA follows: TGTGCCAGCAGCTTAGCAGGCGGGAGGTTCGCAGATACGCAGTATTTT. Amino acids: CASSLAGGRFADTQYF. Full variable domain (rest looked up from reference TRBV7-2 and TRBJ2-3): GAGVSQSPSNKVTEKGKDVELRCDPISGHTALYWYRQSLGQGLEFLIYFQGNSAPDKSGLPSDRFSAERTGGSVSTLTIQRTQQEDSAVYLCASSLAGGRFADTQYFGPGTRLTVL.

This clonotype turned up a few times. The rearrangement links TRBV11-2 to TRBJ1-1; 7 bases match TRBD1. The germline V gene encodes CDR1 SGHAT and CDR2 FQNNGV. CDR3 length: 17 residues. The junction had 10 bases not matched to a gene; V was cut back by 1 base and J by 2 bases. In DNA, the CDR3 is TGTGCCAGCAGCTTAGTTGGGCGGGGGACAGAAAACACTGAAGCTTTCTTT. Its translation: CASSLVGRGTENTEAFF.

The table lists this clonotype with many counts. This sequence joins TRBV7-2 and TRBJ2-7, with D hard to call. CDR3 length: 13 residues. CDR1 and CDR2 from the germline V gene are SGHTA and FQGNSA. The V gene lost 5 bases and the J gene lost 3 bases, with 11 bases spanning the gap. Here the CDR3 DNA reads TGTGCCAGCAGCCCCTGGGATTTCTACGAGCAGTACTTC. Protein sequence: CASSPWDFYEQYF.

The rearrangement uses TRBV7-9 and TRBJ2-7; the D gene is possibly TRBD1 (5 bases). The germline gives CDR1 SEHNR, CDR2 FQNEAQ (reference sequence). Between the trimmed V and J ends, which lost 7 bases and 7 bases, there was a span of 20 bases. The CDR3 length is 14 residues. The CDR3 DNA reads TGTGCCAGCACCCCCCCGGACACTTTTCGTGAGCAGTACTTC. Encoded protein: CASTPPDTFREQYF.

This clonotype was observed many times. The V and J genes are TRBV19 and TRBJ1-1, with a possible D match to TRBD1 (5 bases). Germline V gene lookup returns CDR1 LNHDA and CDR2 SQIVND (reference sequence). Trimming removed 0 bases from V and 6 bases from J, with 8 bases in between. The CDR3 is made up of 13 amino acids. The DNA for the CDR3 is TGTGCCAGTAGTATAGATCGGGGGGCTGAAGCTTTCTTT. Its protein is CASSIDRGAEAFF.